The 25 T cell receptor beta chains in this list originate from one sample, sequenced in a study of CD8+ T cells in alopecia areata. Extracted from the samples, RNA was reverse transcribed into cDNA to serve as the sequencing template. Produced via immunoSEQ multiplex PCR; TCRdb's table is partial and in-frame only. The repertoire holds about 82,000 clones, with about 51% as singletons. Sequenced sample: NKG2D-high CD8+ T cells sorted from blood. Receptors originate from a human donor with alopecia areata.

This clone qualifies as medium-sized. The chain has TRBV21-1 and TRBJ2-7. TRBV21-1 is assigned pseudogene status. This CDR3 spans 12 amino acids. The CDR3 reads CLHRGRVYEQYF. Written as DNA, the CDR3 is TGTCTCCACCGGGGGCGGGTCTACGAGCAGTACTTC.

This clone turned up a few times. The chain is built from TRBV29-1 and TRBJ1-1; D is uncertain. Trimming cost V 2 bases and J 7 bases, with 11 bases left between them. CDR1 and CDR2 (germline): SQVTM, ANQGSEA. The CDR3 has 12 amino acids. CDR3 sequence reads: CSVELLSGEAFF. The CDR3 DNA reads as TGCAGCGTTGAACTATTGAGCGGTGAAGCTTTCTTT.

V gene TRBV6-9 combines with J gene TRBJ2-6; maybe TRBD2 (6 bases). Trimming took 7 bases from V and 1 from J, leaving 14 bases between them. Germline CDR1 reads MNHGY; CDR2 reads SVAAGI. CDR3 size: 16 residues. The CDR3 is CASTNWEVSGANVLTF. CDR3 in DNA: TGTGCCAGCACAAATTGGGAGGTGTCTGGGGCCAACGTCCTGACTTTC.

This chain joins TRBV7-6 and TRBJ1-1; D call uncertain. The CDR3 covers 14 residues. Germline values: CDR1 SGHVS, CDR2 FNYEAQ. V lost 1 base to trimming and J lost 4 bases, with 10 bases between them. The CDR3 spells CASSLGRSGTEAFF. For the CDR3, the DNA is TGTGCCAGCAGCTTAGGTCGTTCGGGCACTGAAGCTTTCTTT.

The CDR3 nucleotides read TGTGCCAGCAGTGCCAATACAGGGGGGGAGACCCAGTACTTC. Its translation is CASSANTGGETQYF. The chain has TRBV25-1 and TRBJ2-5; 8 nucleotides align to TRBD1. With 4 bases clipped from V and 5 bases from J, the junction kept 6 bases outside the gene matches. Germline V gene lookup returns CDR1 MGHDK and CDR2 SYGVNS. The CDR3 extends over 14 amino acids.

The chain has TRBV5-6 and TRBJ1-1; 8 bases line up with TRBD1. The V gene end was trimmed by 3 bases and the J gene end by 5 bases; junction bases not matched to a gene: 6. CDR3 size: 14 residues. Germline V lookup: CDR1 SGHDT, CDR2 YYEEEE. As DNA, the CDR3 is TGTGCCAGCAGCTGGGGGACAGGAGGGACTGAAGCTTTCTTT. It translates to CASSWGTGGTEAFF. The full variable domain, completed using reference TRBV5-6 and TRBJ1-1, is DAGVTQSPTHLIKTRGQQVTLRCSPKSGHDTVSWYQQALGQGPQFIFQYYEEEERQRGNFPDRFSGHQFPNYSSELNVNALLLGDSALYLCASSWGTGGTEAFFGQGTRLTVV.

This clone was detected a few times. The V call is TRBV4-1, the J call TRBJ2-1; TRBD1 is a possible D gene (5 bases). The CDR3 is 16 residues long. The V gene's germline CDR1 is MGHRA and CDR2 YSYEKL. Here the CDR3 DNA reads TGCCCTCGGCTGGGAAGAAGGGGCCGCGATGGAAATGAGCAGTTCTTC. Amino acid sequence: CPRLGRRGRDGNEQFF.

The CDR3 coding sequence is TGTGCCAGCAGCTTAGAACAATCCGGTCATACGCAGTATTTT. This encodes CASSLEQSGHTQYF. The J gene is TRBJ2-3, the V gene TRBV13, with unresolved D. Trimming removed 1 base at V and 7 bases at J, with 12 bases between. CDR1 PRHDT and CDR2 FYEKMQ come from the germline V gene (reference sequence). The CDR3 loop spans 14 amino acids. The full variable domain, its missing parts supplied by reference TRBV13 and TRBJ2-3, is AAGVIQSPRHLIKEKRETATLKCYPIPRHDTVYWYQQGPGQDPQFLISFYEKMQSDKGSIPDRFSAQQFSDYHSELNMSSLELGDSALYFCASSLEQSGHTQYFGPGTRLTVL.

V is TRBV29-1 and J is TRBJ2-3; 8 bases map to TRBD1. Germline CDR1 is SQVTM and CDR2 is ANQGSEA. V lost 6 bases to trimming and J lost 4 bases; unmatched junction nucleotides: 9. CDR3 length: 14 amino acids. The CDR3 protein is CSVIGGQGSDTQYF. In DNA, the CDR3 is TGCAGCGTGATCGGAGGACAGGGTTCAGATACGCAGTATTTT.

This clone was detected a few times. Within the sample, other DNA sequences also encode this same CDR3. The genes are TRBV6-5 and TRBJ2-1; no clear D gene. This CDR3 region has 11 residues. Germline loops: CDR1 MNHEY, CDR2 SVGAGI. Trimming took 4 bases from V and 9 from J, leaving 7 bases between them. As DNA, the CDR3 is TGTGCCAGCAGTTTAGTGGGTGAGCAGTTCTTC. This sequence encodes CASSLVGEQFF.

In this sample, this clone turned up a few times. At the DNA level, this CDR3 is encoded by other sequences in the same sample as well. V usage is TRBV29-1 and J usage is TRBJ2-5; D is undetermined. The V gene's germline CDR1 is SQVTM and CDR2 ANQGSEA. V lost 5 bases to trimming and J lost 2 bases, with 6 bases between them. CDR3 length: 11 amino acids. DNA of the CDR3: TGCAGCGTTCCGGGTCAAGAGACCCAGTACTTC. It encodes CSVPGQETQYF.

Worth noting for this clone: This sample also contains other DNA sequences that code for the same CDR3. The CDR3 DNA is TGCAGCGTTGTGGGGGCTGGGGCCAACGTCCTGACTTTC. This encodes CSVVGAGANVLTF. J is TRBJ2-6 and V is TRBV29-1; D is possibly TRBD1 or TRBD2 (5 bases each). Germline V lookup: CDR1 SQVTM, CDR2 ANQGSEA. V lost 4 bases and J 2 bases, leaving 6 bases between the germline ends. This CDR3 has 13 residues.

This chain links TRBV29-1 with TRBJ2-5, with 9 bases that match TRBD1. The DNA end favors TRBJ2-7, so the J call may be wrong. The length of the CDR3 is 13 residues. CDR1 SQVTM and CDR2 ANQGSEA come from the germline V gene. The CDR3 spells CSYMGTGSYEQYF. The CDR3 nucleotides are TGCAGCTACATGGGGACAGGGTCTTACGAGCAGTACTTC.

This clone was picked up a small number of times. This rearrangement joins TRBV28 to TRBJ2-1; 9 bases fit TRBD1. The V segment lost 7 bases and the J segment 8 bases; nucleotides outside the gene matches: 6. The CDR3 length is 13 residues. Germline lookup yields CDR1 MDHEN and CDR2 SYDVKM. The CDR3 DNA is TGTGCCAGCACCGGACAGGGGAGCTATGAGCAGTTCTTC. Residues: CASTGQGSYEQFF. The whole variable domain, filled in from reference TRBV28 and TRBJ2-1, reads DVKVTQSSRYLVKRTGEKVFLECVQDMDHENMFWYRQDPGLGLRLIYFSYDVKMKEKGDIPEGYSVSREKKERFSLILESASTNQTSMYLCASTGQGSYEQFFGPGTRLTVL.

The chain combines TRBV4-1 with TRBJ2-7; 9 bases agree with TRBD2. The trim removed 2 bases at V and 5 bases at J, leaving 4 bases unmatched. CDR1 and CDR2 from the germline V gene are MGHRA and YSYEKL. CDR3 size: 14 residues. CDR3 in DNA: TGCGCCAGCAGCCAATTGCGGGAGGGCCACGAGCAGTACTTC. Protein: CASSQLREGHEQYF.

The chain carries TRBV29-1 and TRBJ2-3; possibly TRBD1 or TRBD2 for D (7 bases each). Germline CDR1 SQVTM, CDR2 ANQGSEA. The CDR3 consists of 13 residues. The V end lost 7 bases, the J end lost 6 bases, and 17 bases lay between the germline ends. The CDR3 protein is CSGWRGGGDTQYF. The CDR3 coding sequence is TGCAGCGGGTGGCGGGGAGGGGGCGATACGCAGTATTTT.

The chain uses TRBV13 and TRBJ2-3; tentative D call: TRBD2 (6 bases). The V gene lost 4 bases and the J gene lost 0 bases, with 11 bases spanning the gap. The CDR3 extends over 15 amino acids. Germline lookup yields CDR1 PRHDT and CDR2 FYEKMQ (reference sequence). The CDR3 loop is CASSYLGSSTDTQYF. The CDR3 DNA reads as TGTGCCAGCAGCTACCTCGGGAGTAGCACAGATACGCAGTATTTT.

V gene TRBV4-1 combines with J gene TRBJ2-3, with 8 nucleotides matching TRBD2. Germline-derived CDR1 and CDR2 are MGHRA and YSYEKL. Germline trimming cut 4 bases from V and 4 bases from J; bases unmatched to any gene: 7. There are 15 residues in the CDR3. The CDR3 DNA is TGCGCCAGCAGCCGAGGAGCGGGAGCATCAGATACGCAGTATTTT. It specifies CASSRGAGASDTQYF.

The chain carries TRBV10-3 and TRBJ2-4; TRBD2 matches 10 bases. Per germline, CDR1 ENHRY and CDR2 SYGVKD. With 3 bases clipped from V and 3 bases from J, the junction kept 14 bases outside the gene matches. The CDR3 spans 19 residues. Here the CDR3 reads CAISEYAGTSVLGKNIQYF. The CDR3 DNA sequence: TGTGCCATCAGTGAATATGCCGGGACTAGCGTTTTAGGCAAAAACATTCAGTACTTC.

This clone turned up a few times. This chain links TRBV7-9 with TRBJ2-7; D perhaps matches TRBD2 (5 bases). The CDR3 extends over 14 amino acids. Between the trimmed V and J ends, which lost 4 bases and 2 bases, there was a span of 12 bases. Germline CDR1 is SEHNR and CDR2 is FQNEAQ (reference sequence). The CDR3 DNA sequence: TGTGCCAGCAGCTCCGACGGGGAACCCTACGAGCAGTACTTC. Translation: CASSSDGEPYEQYF.

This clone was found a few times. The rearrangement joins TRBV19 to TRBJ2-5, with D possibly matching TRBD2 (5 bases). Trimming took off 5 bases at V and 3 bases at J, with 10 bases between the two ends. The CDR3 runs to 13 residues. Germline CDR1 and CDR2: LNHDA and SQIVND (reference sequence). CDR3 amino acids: CASSLTREETQYF. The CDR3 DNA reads TGTGCCAGTAGTCTAACGCGGGAAGAGACCCAGTACTTC.

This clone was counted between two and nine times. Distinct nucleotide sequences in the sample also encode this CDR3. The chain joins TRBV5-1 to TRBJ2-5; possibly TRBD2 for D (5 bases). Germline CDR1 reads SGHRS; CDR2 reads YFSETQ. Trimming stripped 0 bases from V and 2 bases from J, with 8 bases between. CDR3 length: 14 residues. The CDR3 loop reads CASSLVGGQETQYF. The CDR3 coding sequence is TGCGCCAGCAGCTTGGTTGGCGGGCAAGAGACCCAGTACTTC.

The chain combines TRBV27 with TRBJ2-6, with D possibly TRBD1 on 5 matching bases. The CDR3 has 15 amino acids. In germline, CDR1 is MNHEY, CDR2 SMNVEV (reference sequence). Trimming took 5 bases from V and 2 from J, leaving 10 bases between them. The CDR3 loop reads CASSLRATGANVLTF. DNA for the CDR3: TGTGCCAGCAGTCTCAGGGCAACTGGGGCCAACGTCCTGACTTTC.

The CDR3 protein is CASSRGGPDTQYF. CDR3 nucleotides: TGTGCCAGCAGCCGAGGAGGGCCAGATACGCAGTATTTT. The chain recombines TRBV28 with TRBJ2-3; tentative D call: TRBD2 (6 bases). Germline V gene sequence: CDR1 MDHEN, CDR2 SYDVKM. The CDR3 totals 13 residues. Trimming took off 6 bases at V and 4 bases at J, with 11 bases between the two ends.

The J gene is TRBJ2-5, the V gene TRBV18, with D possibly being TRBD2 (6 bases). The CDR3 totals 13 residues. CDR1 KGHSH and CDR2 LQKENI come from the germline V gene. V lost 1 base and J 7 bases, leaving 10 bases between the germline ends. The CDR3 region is CASSPLGSGTQYF. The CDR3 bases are TGTGCCAGCTCACCACTGGGTAGCGGGACCCAGTACTTC.